The 5 T cell receptor beta chains given below trace back to one sample, sequenced in a study of shared clonotypes between healthy human individuals. Some clones are missing from TCRdb's copy, which holds only in-frame ones; the method was immunoSEQ multiplex PCR. The table records about 690,000 clones, 90% of them present only once. What was sequenced was memory CD8+ T cells from PBMCs. The subset here: CD45RO+ cells pooled with CCR7-negative TemRA cells. The receptor set was obtained from a man aged 18 to 35 in good health. Some clones in this sample may be carry-over from other donors' samples.

This clone was found a few times. The genes are TRBV6-5 and TRBJ2-7; no clear D gene. The germline CDR1 and CDR2 sequences are MNHEY and SVGAGI. Trimming shortened V by 5 bases and J by 3 bases, and 11 bases separated the two germline ends. There are 13 residues in the CDR3. The CDR3 DNA sequence: TGTGCCAGCAGTGACCACACTAACTACGAGCAGTACTTC. It codes for CASSDHTNYEQYF.

The chain links TRBV7-9 to TRBJ1-2, with a tentative D call TRBD1 (5 bases). This CDR3 comprises 12 residues. Looked up from germline, CDR1 is SEHNR and CDR2 is FQNEAQ (reference sequence). The CDR3 is CIKGTRQVGYTF. DNA of the CDR3: TGTATCAAGGGGACCCGCCAGGTGGGCTACACCTTC.

This rearrangement joins TRBV7-3 to TRBJ2-3; D possibly corresponds to TRBD2 (6 bases). Germline assignment: CDR1 SGHTA and CDR2 FQGTGA. Trimming took 5 bases from V and 0 from J, leaving 21 bases between them. The CDR3 is 18 amino acids. The CDR3 loop reads CASSPKWGSGLSTDTQYF. The CDR3 DNA follows: TGTGCCAGCAGCCCCAAGTGGGGTAGCGGCCTTAGCACAGATACGCAGTATTTT.

The chain is built from TRBV4-2 and TRBJ2-1; D perhaps matches TRBD1 (6 bases). Deletions cut 1 base from V and 3 bases from J, with 13 bases between. Germline CDR1 reads LGHNA; CDR2 reads YNFKEQ. CDR3 length: 16 amino acids. CDR3 in amino acids: CASSQVNQGIYNEQFF. CDR3 sequence (DNA): TGTGCCAGCAGCCAAGTCAACCAGGGGATCTACAATGAGCAGTTCTTC.

The chain is built from TRBV27 and TRBJ1-1; TRBD1 agrees at 9 bases. V dropped 8 bases and J dropped 4; count of bases not matched to a gene: 8. The CDR3 loop spans 14 amino acids. Germline V gene sequence: CDR1 MNHEY, CDR2 SMNVEV (reference sequence). In nucleotides, the CDR3 is TGTGCCAGCCAGCTTCTGACAGGGGGCACTGAAGCTTTCTTT. It encodes CASQLLTGGTEAFF.